Included here is one TCR beta chain sequence, with context. Antigen unknown. The sample holds other DNA sequences that translate to the same CDR3. From CD4+ cells came CD45RA+ naive and CD45RA-negative memory subsets. The V gene's germline CDR1 is SGHTA and CDR2 FQGNSA. V was shortened by 5 bases and J by 1 base, with 7 bases between the two germline ends. The CDR3 extends over 13 amino acids. These data originate in a study of shared clonotypes between healthy human individuals. Study observations and caveats: Compared with memory subsets, naive subsets generally had larger estimated richness.

Each PCR replicate from the sorted subsets contained 150 to 250 ng DNA, which is some 31,000 T cell genomes. Produced via immunoSEQ multiplex PCR; TCRdb's table is partial and in-frame only. The sample has about 2.4 million clones, 93% seen once. Sequenced material: naive CD4+ T cells from PBMCs. Subset reported: CD45RA+ positively selected. The clonotype comes from a man younger than 35 in good health. Some clones in this sample may be carry-over from other donors' samples. The chain joins TRBV7-2 to TRBJ2-3; no clear D. CDR3 sequence reads: CASSPTRTDTQYF. The CDR3 DNA is TGTGCCAGCAGCCCAACTCGCACAGATACGCAGTATTTT.